The 12 T cell receptor beta chains given below trace back to one sample, sequenced in a study of blood T cell repertoires in COVID-19. Sequencing used immunoSEQ multiplex PCR; TCRdb keeps in-frame clones, though not all of them. The sample includes 30,000 or so clones, 84% of them seen just once. The sequenced material came from peripheral blood. The receptors come from a man at least 80 years old with active COVID-19.

In its sample, this clone was seen once. The chain employs TRBV7-9 and TRBJ2-3; D is uncertain. V lost 3 bases and J lost 2, with 6 bases in between. This CDR3 has 13 amino acids. Per germline, CDR1 SEHNR and CDR2 FQNEAQ (reference sequence). CDR3 sequence reads: CASSLATTDTQYF. The CDR3 DNA reads as TGTGCCAGCAGCTTGGCAACCACAGATACGCAGTATTTT.

This clone was recorded once. J is TRBJ2-5 and V is TRBV24-1; 7 nucleotides align to TRBD1. Germline V gene sequence: CDR1 KGHDR, CDR2 SFDVKD. V gave up 3 bases and J gave up 1 base; unmatched junction bases: 7. The CDR3 runs 16 residues. The CDR3 DNA is TGTGCCACCAGTGATCTACAGGGGCCCCTCCAAGAGACCCAGTACTTC. Protein: CATSDLQGPLQETQYF.

This clone appeared a single time. This chain uses TRBV21-1 with TRBJ2-1; no check of the table's D call, TRBD1, against the DNA was made. TRBV21-1 is assigned pseudogene status. The CDR3 covers 16 residues. CDR3 residues: CASSSPDSQPYNEQFF. CDR3 DNA sequence: TGTGCCAGCAGCAGCCCGGACAGTCAACCTTACAATGAGCAGTTCTTC.

The rearrangement links TRBV7-3 to TRBJ2-2; possibly TRBD2 for D (6 bases). The CDR3 loop spans 17 amino acids. From germline, CDR1 is SGHTA and CDR2 FQGTGA. V lost 0 bases to trimming and J lost 1 base, with 12 bases between them. DNA for the CDR3: TGTGCCAGCAGCTTAACGTCTGCGGGGAAGAACACCGGGGAGCTGTTTTTT. This gives the protein CASSLTSAGKNTGELFF.

The CDR3 reads CASSPRVSARTLTENIQYF. CDR3 DNA: TGTGCCAGCAGCCCCCGCGTTTCTGCCCGAACCCTCACCGAAAACATTCAGTACTTC. The chain employs TRBV9 and TRBJ2-4; D call uncertain. There are 19 residues in the CDR3. Germline CDR1 is SGDLS and CDR2 is YYNGEE. Trimming took 4 bases from V and 5 from J, leaving 28 bases between them. Variable domain in full (rest from reference TRBV9 and TRBJ2-4): DSGVTQTPKHLITATGQRVTLRCSPRSGDLSVYWYQQSLDQGLQFLIQYYNGEERAKGNILERFSAQQFPDLHSELNLSSLELGDSALYFCASSPRVSARTLTENIQYFGAGTRLSVL.

This clone was detected only a few times. The gene calls are TRBV30 and TRBJ1-4; TRBD1 matches 7 bases. Trimming cost V 2 bases and J 8 bases; bases outside gene matches: 11. The CDR3 consists of 15 residues. From germline, CDR1 is GTSNPN and CDR2 SVGIG (reference sequence). CDR3 amino acids: CAWSQFDRAGEKLFF. CDR3 DNA sequence: TGTGCCTGGAGTCAATTCGACAGGGCAGGGGAAAAACTGTTTTTT.

The genes are TRBV6-1 and TRBJ1-1; no reliable D call. The CDR3 runs 15 residues. Looked up from germline, CDR1 is MNHNS and CDR2 is SASEGT. V was pared by 0 bases and J by 1 base, with 9 bases between. This chain's CDR3 is CASSEARARNTEAFF. The CDR3 DNA follows: TGTGCCAGCAGTGAAGCGAGGGCGAGGAACACTGAAGCTTTCTTT.

The CDR3 reads CASSHRGLSTEAFF. For the CDR3, the DNA is TGTGCCAGCAGTCACAGGGGGCTCAGCACTGAAGCTTTCTTT. V usage is TRBV28 and J usage is TRBJ1-1; 9 nucleotides line up with TRBD1. The germline V gene encodes CDR1 MDHEN and CDR2 SYDVKM. This CDR3 contains 14 residues. After removal of 5 bases from V and 4 bases from J, the junction contained 5 bases not matched to a gene.

The chain combines TRBV4-1 with TRBJ2-1, with D maybe TRBD1 (5 bases). CDR1 MGHRA and CDR2 YSYEKL come from the germline V gene. Between the trimmed V and J ends, which lost 4 bases and 9 bases, there was a span of 10 bases. The CDR3 runs 12 residues. CDR3: CASSPGQGEQFF. The CDR3 coding sequence is TGCGCCAGCAGCCCCGGACAAGGTGAGCAGTTCTTC.

This sequence joins TRBV5-1 and TRBJ1-2; 8 bases are shared with TRBD1. CDR1 is SGHRS and CDR2 is YFSETQ in the germline V gene. V lost 4 bases and J lost 7; bases outside the gene matches: 9. The CDR3 consists of 14 residues. The CDR3 DNA is TGCGCCAGCAGCCCAGGACAGGGACGAGGTGGCTACACCTTC. Translation gives CASSPGQGRGGYTF.

The chain couples TRBV7-6 to TRBJ1-1; maybe TRBD1 (6 bases). Germline V lookup: CDR1 SGHVS, CDR2 FNYEAQ. This CDR3 is built from 13 residues. Trimming took 4 bases from V and 1 from J, leaving 7 bases between them. CDR3 bases: TGTGCCAGCAGCTCGGGACAGAACACTGAAGCTTTCTTT. Translating it yields CASSSGQNTEAFF.

The rearrangement joins TRBV10-2 to TRBJ1-2; TRBD1 matches at 11 bases. J lost 5 bases, V lost 6 bases, and 5 bases had no gene match. Germline V lookup: CDR1 WSHSY, CDR2 SAAADI. The CDR3 runs to 14 residues. CDR3 in amino acids: CASRNGTGGYGYTF. In DNA form, the CDR3 reads TGCGCCAGCAGAAATGGGACAGGGGGGTATGGCTACACCTTC.